Listed here are 6 T cell receptor beta chains from one sample, sequenced in a study of cytomegalovirus exposure and HLA in healthy donors. The PCR used 60 Vbeta and 13 Jbeta primers. The protocol was immunoSEQ multiplex PCR, while the TCRdb copy is restricted to in-frame clones and leaves out a portion. The sample carries some 200,000 clones, about 74% recorded once. The sequenced sample consisted of PBMCs. Receptor source: a man aged 40-49 years in good health and CMV-seronegative.

This clone was counted a single time. The rearrangement joins TRBV27 to TRBJ1-2, with 8 bases aligning to TRBD1. The CDR3 runs 13 residues. In germline, CDR1 is MNHEY, CDR2 SMNVEV (reference sequence). Germline trimming cut 2 bases from V and 8 bases from J; bases unmatched to any gene: 4. CDR3 sequence: CASSLQGAGGYTF. The CDR3 DNA reads as TGTGCCAGCAGTTTACAGGGGGCGGGAGGCTACACCTTC.

This chain uses TRBV6-4 with TRBJ2-1, with TRBD1 matching over 11 bases. Germline CDR1 MRHNA, CDR2 SNTAGT. The CDR3 consists of 15 residues. V shed 3 bases and J 6 bases; nucleotides not matched to a gene: 4. The CDR3 region has the DNA TGTGCCAGCAGTGAATCGGACAGGGGGCTCAATGAGCAGTTCTTC. Its protein product is CASSESDRGLNEQFF.

This sequence joins TRBV12-5 and TRBJ1-2, with unresolved D. This CDR3 spans 17 amino acids. Trimming shortened V by 0 bases and J by 2 bases, and 16 bases separated the two germline ends. Germline CDR1 is LGHNT and CDR2 is FRNRAP. Here the CDR3 reads CASGLVLITDKNYGYTF. Written as DNA, the CDR3 is TGTGCTAGTGGTTTGGTACTTATCACAGATAAAAACTATGGCTACACCTTC.

Notes on this clone: A junction boundary mismatches the germline segment, possibly from a read error. The V gene is TRBV4-3, the J gene TRBJ2-1; 13 nucleotides line up with TRBD2. Germline CDR1 reads LGHNA; CDR2 reads YSLEER. The CDR3 consists of 15 residues. The CDR3 DNA is TGCGCCAGCAGCACTAGCGGGGGGGCCTATAATGAGCAGTTCTTC. Protein product: CASSTSGGAYNEQFF.

The rearrangement uses TRBV10-1 and TRBJ1-1; D not certain. The CDR3 sequence is 13 residues long. Germline lookup yields CDR1 WNHNN and CDR2 SYGVQD (reference sequence). The ends were cut back, 6 bases at V and 3 bases at J, with 11 bases in the middle. This CDR3 reads CASSQDPDTEAFF. In nucleotides, the CDR3 is TGCGCCAGCAGCCAAGATCCGGACACTGAAGCTTTCTTT.

A remark on this clone: Mismatch with germline at one junction end may stem from a read error. The CDR3 nucleotides are TGTTCCAGCAGCTTACTACAGGGCTACAATGAGCAGTTCTTC. Protein: CSSSLLQGYNEQFF. The rearrangement links TRBV7-9 to TRBJ2-1; D possibly corresponds to TRBD1 (6 bases). Germline CDR1 and CDR2: SEHNR and FQNEAQ (reference sequence). The CDR3 length is 14 residues.